The 25 T cell receptor beta chains in this list originate from one sample, sequenced in a study of cytomegalovirus exposure and HLA in healthy donors. The PCR was carried out with 60 Vbeta primers and 13 Jbeta primers. Assay used: immunoSEQ multiplex PCR; TCRdb lists only in-frame clones, some missing. Of about 160,000 clones listed, 80% were seen once; the top ten hold under 5%. The sequenced sample consisted of PBMCs. The receptor set was obtained from a woman in her 50s in good health and CMV-seropositive.

The table lists this clone with a count of one. The V and J genes are TRBV19 and TRBJ2-2; TRBD2 matches 8 bases. V shed 4 bases and J 9 bases; nucleotides not matched to a gene: 13. Germline V lookup: CDR1 LNHDA, CDR2 SQIVND (reference sequence). The CDR3 contains 16 residues. CDR3 sequence reads: CASSTPGGGRSRELFF. The CDR3 region has the DNA TGTGCCAGTAGTACCCCCGGGGGCGGGAGGTCTCGGGAGCTGTTTTTT. Full variable domain (rest looked up from reference TRBV19 and TRBJ2-2): DGGITQSPKYLFRKEGQNVTLSCEQNLNHDAMYWYRQDPGQGLRLIYYSQIVNDFQKGDIAEGYSVSREKKESFPLTVTSAQKNPTAFYLCASSTPGGGRSRELFFGEGSRLTVL.

This chain joins TRBV10-3 and TRBJ2-2, with 10 bases identical to TRBD2. Trimming took 8 bases from V and 3 from J; bases not matched to a gene: 9. Germline V CDR1 and CDR2: ENHRY, SYGVKD. The CDR3 is made up of 16 amino acids. This CDR3 is CAIGEREGEYTGELFF. The CDR3 DNA reads as TGTGCCATCGGGGAGCGGGAGGGCGAGTACACCGGGGAGCTGTTTTTT.

Turning to this clone: The junction differs from germline at one of its ends, possibly a read error. This chain connects TRBV7-9 to TRBJ2-3; 8 bases fit TRBD1. The CDR3 is 15 amino acids. CDR1 and CDR2 (germline): SEHNR, FQNEAQ (reference sequence). The CDR3 is CSSSFFTGGTDTQYF. The CDR3, as DNA: TGTTCCAGCAGCTTTTTCACAGGGGGAACAGATACGCAGTATTTT.

This clone was seen a few times. The chain has TRBV4-2 and TRBJ2-5, with 7 bases identical to TRBD2. This CDR3 has 15 amino acids. V lost 1 base, J lost 4 bases, and 6 bases stayed unmatched. CDR1 and CDR2 from the germline V gene are LGHNA and YNFKEQ. The CDR3, as DNA: TGTGCCAGCAGCCAAGGGTGGACTAGATTAGAGACCCAGTACTTC. The encoded protein is CASSQGWTRLETQYF.

The chain uses TRBV28 and TRBJ1-2; D is unclear. The germline CDR1 and CDR2 sequences are MDHEN and SYDVKM. This CDR3 comprises 14 residues. Trimming stripped 2 bases from V and 4 bases from J, with 11 bases between. The CDR3 region is CASSLNGVTYGYTF. Here the CDR3 DNA reads TGTGCCAGCAGTTTAAACGGGGTTACCTATGGCTACACCTTC.

CDR3 amino acids: CASSRDRAEETQYF. The DNA of the CDR3 is TGCGCCAGCAGCCGAGACAGGGCGGAAGAGACCCAGTACTTC. V gene TRBV5-1 combines with J gene TRBJ2-5; 7 positions match TRBD1. Germline CDR1 SGHRS, CDR2 YFSETQ. V was pared by 4 bases and J by 3 bases, with 6 bases of the junction left unmatched. This CDR3 contains 14 residues.

The V call is TRBV5-4, the J call TRBJ1-1; D remains ambiguous. Germline CDR1 SGHNT, CDR2 YYREEE (reference sequence). Trimming removed 1 base from V and 1 base from J, with 20 bases in between. This CDR3 comprises 18 residues. The CDR3 region is CASSLYKGPAVSNTEAFF. As DNA, the CDR3 is TGTGCCAGCAGCTTGTATAAGGGCCCAGCGGTTTCGAACACTGAAGCTTTCTTT. Supplemented by reference TRBV5-4 and TRBJ1-1, the full variable domain reads ETGVTQSPTHLIKTRGQQVTLRCSSQSGHNTVSWYQQALGQGPQFIFQYYREEENGRGNFPPRFSGLQFPNYSSELNVNALELDDSALYLCASSLYKGPAVSNTEAFFGQGTRLTVV.

This chain links TRBV11-2 with TRBJ2-7; D may be TRBD1 (6 bases). Trimming shortened V by 3 bases and J by 2 bases, and 20 bases separated the two germline ends. CDR1 is SGHAT and CDR2 is FQNNGV in the germline V gene. CDR3 size: 17 residues. In DNA form, the CDR3 reads TGTGCCAGCAGCTTTGAAGGGGGAGCTTCATTCCCCTACGAGCAGTACTTC. It translates to CASSFEGGASFPYEQYF.

This clone was detected once. V is TRBV7-3 and J is TRBJ2-2, with a weak D call TRBD2 (7 bases). Germline loops: CDR1 SGHTA, CDR2 FQGTGA. The CDR3 is made up of 13 amino acids. V was shortened by 5 bases and J by 7 bases, with 11 bases between the two germline ends. CDR3 in DNA: TGTGCCAGCAGCCAAAGGGGGGGCGGGGAGCTGTTTTTT. This translates into CASSQRGGGELFF.

The V gene is TRBV10-2, the J gene TRBJ1-6, with a possible D match to TRBD1 (5 bases). The CDR3 consists of 12 residues. Looked up from germline, CDR1 is WSHSY and CDR2 is SAAADI. The V end was cut by 8 bases, the J end by 10 bases, with 12 bases between. The CDR3 sequence: CASRGESSPLHF. CDR3 nucleotides: TGCGCCAGCCGGGGGGAATCGTCACCCCTCCACTTT.

V is TRBV20-1 and J is TRBJ2-3; D gene unclear. V gave up 5 bases and J gave up 5 bases, with 8 bases separating them. Looked up from germline, CDR1 is DFQATT and CDR2 is SNEGSKA (reference sequence). CDR3 length: 11 residues. CDR3 in DNA: TGCAGTGCTTCAGGCGTAGATACGCAGTATTTT. Amino acid sequence: CSASGVDTQYF.

This clone has more than one count but fewer than ten. The chain has TRBV6-1 and TRBJ1-5; D possibly corresponds to TRBD1 (5 bases). This CDR3 comprises 14 residues. Trimming removed 6 bases from V and 3 bases from J, with 12 bases in between. Germline loops: CDR1 MNHNS, CDR2 SASEGT. The CDR3 spells CASRRRDYNQPQHF. CDR3 bases: TGTGCCAGCAGACGCAGGGATTACAATCAGCCCCAGCATTTT.

This rearrangement joins TRBV7-8 to TRBJ2-3; D possibly corresponds to TRBD2 (6 bases). Germline assignment: CDR1 SGHVS and CDR2 FQNEAQ. The CDR3 is 16 residues long. V gave up 2 bases and J gave up 6 bases, with 18 bases separating them. DNA of the CDR3: TGTGCCAGCAGCTTAACCATCTTGGGACTGGGGGATACGCAGTATTTT. Translated: CASSLTILGLGDTQYF.

The V and J genes are TRBV5-1 and TRBJ2-1, with D possibly TRBD1 on 6 matching bases. V lost 0 bases, J lost 4 bases, and 8 bases lay in between. The germline CDR1 and CDR2 sequences are SGHRS and YFSETQ. The CDR3 spans 14 residues. CDR3 DNA sequence: TGCGCCAGCAGCTTGGCGGACAGTTACAATGAGCAGTTCTTC. This encodes CASSLADSYNEQFF.

The chain links TRBV9 to TRBJ1-1, with TRBD1 matching over 8 bases. Per germline, CDR1 SGDLS and CDR2 YYNGEE. CDR3 size: 15 residues. V gave up 0 bases and J gave up 7 bases; unmatched junction bases: 8. CDR3 DNA: TGTGCCAGCAGCGTAGGGACAGGGTCTCAGCTTGAAGCTTTCTTT. It yields the protein CASSVGTGSQLEAFF.

The chain combines TRBV4-1 with TRBJ2-7; D is unclear. The CDR3 runs 12 residues. The germline V and J ends were trimmed by 3 bases and 5 bases, with 8 bases remaining between them. The germline V gene has CDR1 MGHRA and CDR2 YSYEKL. CDR3 sequence: CASSHPRDEQYF. The CDR3 nucleotides read TGCGCCAGCAGCCACCCCCGCGACGAGCAGTACTTC.

The chain couples TRBV7-2 to TRBJ2-3; tentatively, D is TRBD2 (5 bases). Germline CDR1 reads SGHTA; CDR2 reads FQGNSA. V was clipped by 1 base and J by 4 bases, with 9 bases between them. The CDR3 totals 14 residues. The CDR3 reads CASSLGPGSDTQYF. The DNA of the CDR3 is TGTGCCAGCAGCTTAGGCCCGGGATCAGATACGCAGTATTTT.

J is TRBJ2-5 and V is TRBV6-5; 11 bases match TRBD2. Trimming took 0 bases from V and 7 from J; bases not matched to a gene: 1. Looked up from germline, CDR1 is MNHEY and CDR2 is SVGAGI. The CDR3 is 14 amino acids. The CDR3 DNA reads as TGTGCCAGCAGTTACTCTACTAGCGGGAGGACCCAGTACTTC. Amino acid sequence: CASSYSTSGRTQYF.

This CDR3 reads CASSLVLTGIYEQYF. CDR3 nucleotide sequence: TGTGCCAGCAGCTTGGTCTTGACAGGGATCTACGAGCAGTACTTC. The J gene is TRBJ2-7, the V gene TRBV5-5; TRBD1 matches 7 bases. V gave up 0 bases and J gave up 3 bases; unmatched junction bases: 6. This CDR3 spans 15 amino acids. Germline CDR1 is SGHKS and CDR2 is YYEKEE (reference sequence).

V gene TRBV6-1 combines with J gene TRBJ2-7; TRBD1 matches 10 bases. The germline CDR1 and CDR2 sequences are MNHNS and SASEGT. V lost 0 bases to trimming and J lost 1 base; unmatched junction nucleotides: 3. The CDR3 has 16 residues. This CDR3 is CASSEAAGQGSYEQYF. CDR3 nucleotide sequence: TGTGCCAGCAGTGAAGCGGCGGGACAGGGGTCCTACGAGCAGTACTTC.

The chain combines TRBV7-2 with TRBJ2-3; D is uncertain. Germline V gene sequence: CDR1 SGHTA, CDR2 FQGNSA. The CDR3 is 13 residues long. With 5 bases removed from V and 0 bases from J, the gap between germline ends came to 6 bases. CDR3 sequence reads: CASSQISTDTQYF. The CDR3 coding sequence is TGTGCCAGCAGCCAGATCAGCACAGATACGCAGTATTTT. The whole variable domain, filled in from reference TRBV7-2 and TRBJ2-3, reads GAGVSQSPSNKVTEKGKDVELRCDPISGHTALYWYRQSLGQGLEFLIYFQGNSAPDKSGLPSDRFSAERTGGSVSTLTIQRTQQEDSAVYLCASSQISTDTQYFGPGTRLTVL.

The chain combines TRBV6-5 with TRBJ2-1; 8 bases align to TRBD1. The CDR3 consists of 15 residues. V shed 0 bases, J shed 7 bases, and the junction held 5 bases outside the gene matches. CDR1 is MNHEY, CDR2 SVGAGI, per germline. The CDR3 sequence: CASSYSTGVMNEQFF. The CDR3 nucleotides are TGTGCCAGCAGTTACTCGACAGGGGTCATGAATGAGCAGTTCTTC.

This sequence joins TRBV2 and TRBJ1-2; no firm D call. CDR3 length equals 12 residues. Germline CDR1 SNHLY, CDR2 FYNNEI. Trimming took 3 bases from V and 8 from J, leaving 10 bases between them. In DNA form, the CDR3 reads TGTGCCAGCAGTGAGCCGAGTGTAGGCTACACCTTC. It is translated as CASSEPSVGYTF.

This chain links TRBV28 with TRBJ2-1, with TRBD2 identical over 11 bases. The ends lost 2 bases at V and 3 bases at J; junction bases unmatched: 3. The V gene's germline CDR1 is MDHEN and CDR2 SYDVKM. The CDR3 loop spans 16 amino acids. Here the CDR3 reads CASSLSGLAGYNEQFF. The CDR3 nucleotides read TGTGCCAGCAGTTTAAGCGGACTAGCGGGCTACAATGAGCAGTTCTTC. The variable domain in full, with the rest retrieved from reference TRBV28 and TRBJ2-1, is DVKVTQSSRYLVKRTGEKVFLECVQDMDHENMFWYRQDPGLGLRLIYFSYDVKMKEKGDIPEGYSVSREKKERFSLILESASTNQTSMYLCASSLSGLAGYNEQFFGPGTRLTVL.

This chain joins TRBV19 and TRBJ2-1; the match to TRBD2 covers 13 bases. CDR3 length: 17 amino acids. J gave up 5 bases and V 3 bases, and 7 bases lay outside the gene matches. Germline loops: CDR1 LNHDA, CDR2 SQIVND (reference sequence). The CDR3 bases are TGTGCCAGTAGTATGCATCCCGGGACTAGCGGGAACAATGAGCAGTTCTTC. Translated, it gives CASSMHPGTSGNNEQFF.